This T cell receptor (beta chain) was identified during a study of T-cell memory formation after mild COVID-19. Findings and caveats of the study: Clones that contracted from day 15 to 85 had balanced CD4/CD8; later expanders were CD4+ biased.

MiXCR, run by TCRdb on the 5' RACE reads, gives a single entry per CDR3 protein. The profile shows about 430,000 distinct CDR3 sequences, over 15% of them singletons. This clonotype was seen a few times. Its antigen is unidentified. Germline loops: CDR1 SGHTA, CDR2 FQGNSA. V was shortened by 3 bases and J by 2 bases, with 11 bases between the two germline ends. The CDR3 has 14 amino acids. This chain joins TRBV7-2 and TRBJ2-7, with D tentatively TRBD1 (5 bases). The receptor comes from a man aged 18 to 30 who had mild COVID-19 (a few samples of this study predate the infection). Cell type and time point are not known. Input material: PBMCs or a T cell subset sorted from them (not recorded which). Written as DNA, the CDR3 is TGTGCCAGCAGCTTGGGTAGACAGACCTACGAGCAGTACTTC. Protein product: CASSLGRQTYEQYF.